This TCR beta chain is drawn from a study of blood T cell repertoires in COVID-19. On the study more broadly: PBMCs, B-cell-depleted T cells, or T cells were the source of the cDNA or gDNA that made up the material.

In the original workflow: Quantification of nucleated cells was approximated via reference gene primer amplification. Repertoires were generated with immunoSEQ multiplex PCR, while TCRdb's copy carries only in-frame clones and drops some. V and J calls plus clone size are reproduced from that table; the DNA served to infer D and trimming. The sample lists 140,000 to 150,000 clones; approximately 83% were seen once. This CDR3 region has 15 residues. Trimming stripped 5 bases from V and 0 bases from J, with 13 bases between. Germline CDR1 is MGHDK and CDR2 is SYGVNS. The rearrangement links TRBV25-1 to TRBJ2-5, with a weak D call TRBD1 (6 bases). This TCR came from a woman in her sixties with COVID-19, enrolled during active disease. Sequenced sample: peripheral blood. The CDR3: CASSSSDRNQETQYF. The CDR3, as DNA: TGTGCCAGCAGTTCATCGGACAGAAACCAAGAGACCCAGTACTTC.